This T cell receptor (beta chain) is drawn from a study of blood T cell repertoires in COVID-19. Across the study: The analysed material was cDNA or gDNA that came from T cells, B-cell-depleted T cells, or PBMCs.

The CDR3 has 11 residues. Germline V gives CDR1 SEHNR, CDR2 FQNEAQ (reference sequence). V dropped 2 bases and J dropped 9 bases, with 5 bases sitting between them. Some clones are missing from TCRdb's copy, which holds only in-frame ones; the method was immunoSEQ multiplex PCR. The sample lists about 120,000 clones, around four fifths occurring once. This clone was observed a few times. This chain uses TRBV7-9 with TRBJ2-1; no reliable D call. This TCR derives from a man between 65 and 85 years old with active or convalescent COVID-19. Source material: peripheral blood. The CDR3 spells CASSLLGEQFF. In DNA form, the CDR3 reads TGTGCCAGCAGCTTACTCGGTGAGCAGTTCTTC.